This T cell receptor beta chain appears in the sequencing data of a study of Ad26.COV2.S vaccination and SARS-CoV-2 variants (dated by TCRdb to the early 2020s). Regarding the complete study: Donors in the vaccine arm were drawn from COV1001, a multicentre, randomized, double-blind, placebo-controlled phase I-IIa trial testing Ad26.COV2.S in healthy adults. Throughout the experiments and outcome assessment, investigators stayed blinded to trial group allocation. Trial participants were randomized into five groups of five: low-dose or high-dose Ad26.COV2.S given once or twice, or placebo on both occasions. Dosing of Ad26.COV2.S was intramuscular, at either 5x10^10 or 1x10^11 viral particles, delivered as one shot or as two shots spaced 56 days apart. Sequencing of the TCRbeta repertoire served to evaluate the specificity and breadth of SARS-CoV-2-reactive T cell receptors following Ad26.COV2.S vaccination. A total of 32 samples were included in the TCR-sequenced set, comprising some 20 Ad26.COV2.S vaccine recipients, 5 placebo recipients and 8 SARS-CoV-2 convalescent individuals. The study at large found these results: Substantial breadth of spike-specific CD8+ and CD4+ T cell responses was reported after vaccination. Ad26.COV2.S recipients had higher spike-specific TCR breadth than placebo recipients (P = 0.0014). According to the authors, total T cell responses may have been underestimated by the TCR breadth and depth analyses. The study was not powered for comparison of responses between vaccine doses or regimens. Vaccine and placebo recipients had comparable non-spike TCR breadth, which fits with the vaccine containing only spike.

Taken with the paper, the label for treatment or condition translates to: approximately 18 received Ad26.COV2.S at low or high dose, single or two shots; several received placebo; per-sample allocation not given. Repertoires of vaccine and placebo recipients were sequenced from samples taken on day 63 after the first injection. In Cohort 1b, about 25 adults aged 18-55 years were enrolled at a single site in Boston, USA, between 29 July and 7 August 2020. As a vaccine, Ad26.COV2.S was a replication-incompetent adenovirus type 26 vector that expressed a prefusion-stabilized SARS-CoV-2 spike protein derived from the original Wuhan strain. The immunoSEQ Assay was used to sequence TCRbeta CDR3 regions. After extraction, genomic DNA underwent amplification by bias-controlled multiplex PCR, followed by high-throughput sequencing. Processing in the source paper ran as follows. To quantify the absolute abundance of each unique TCRbeta CDR3 region, sequences were collapsed and filtered. Usable DNA was measured by amplifying reference genes present in all nucleated cells, and TCRbeta template counts were normalized to that usable DNA to estimate T cell fraction. Repertoire TCRs were annotated as SARS-CoV-2-specific when V gene, CDR3 amino acid sequence and J gene were exactly matched to a known reactive TCR set. The reference SARS-CoV-2 TCR set was obtained from MIRA and was filtered for enrichment in COVID-19-positive ImmuneCODE repertoires, whereby public or cross-reactive TCRs were removed. Based on the MIRA antigens, annotated TCRs were further analysed at the level of specific ORF or position within ORF. Depth was the summed frequency of annotated unique rearrangements, while breadth was defined as annotated unique rearrangements over total unique productive rearrangements. TCR breadth was compared between groups using two-sided Wilcoxon rank-sum tests. TCRdb limited this immuneACCESS table to in-frame rearrangements with V and J called. A share of clones is missing; checked studies link under half to unresolved V genes, and the rest is unexplained. V, J and clone size were drawn from that table, and D and trimming were deduced from the DNA. The sample table records around 340,000 clones; less than 90% of these occur just once. The ten largest make up roughly 6% of the sample.

About this clone itself: What antigen it recognizes has not been identified. No base quality information exists; no much larger clone differs at one position.

There are 14 amino acids in the CDR3, from cysteine to phenylalanine inclusive. Only CDR3 DNA is held: 42 bases, read in frame from base 1. The germline V end is reduced by 2 bases and the J end by 6 bases; junction bases left unmatched: 4. Based on the germline V gene (reference sequence), the CDR1 and CDR2 sequences are LGHDT and YNNKEL. The sample here was peripheral blood, taken in a trial of Ad26.COV2.S vaccine versus placebo. The receptor chain draws on TRBV3-1 (or the pseudogene TRBV3-2) and TRBJ1-2, with 9 junctional bases fitting TRBD1. The clonotype was recovered from a person between 18 and 60 years old who received the Ad26.COV2.S COVID-19 vaccine or a placebo. The nucleotides read TGTGCCAGCAGCCAAAACAGGGGGCGCGATGGCTACACCTTC. It encodes CASSQNRGRDGYTF.